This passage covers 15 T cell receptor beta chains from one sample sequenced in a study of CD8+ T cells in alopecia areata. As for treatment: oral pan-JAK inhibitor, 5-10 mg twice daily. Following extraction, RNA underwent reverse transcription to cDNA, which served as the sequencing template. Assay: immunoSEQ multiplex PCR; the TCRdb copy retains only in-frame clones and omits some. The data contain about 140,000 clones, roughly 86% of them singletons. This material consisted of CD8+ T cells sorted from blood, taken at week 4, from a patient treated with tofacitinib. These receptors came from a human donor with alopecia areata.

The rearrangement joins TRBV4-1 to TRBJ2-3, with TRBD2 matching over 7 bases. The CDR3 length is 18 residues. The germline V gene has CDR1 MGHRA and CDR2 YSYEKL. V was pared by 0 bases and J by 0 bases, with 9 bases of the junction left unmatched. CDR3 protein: CASSQDAVGAGSTDTQYF. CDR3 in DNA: TGCGCCAGCAGCCAAGACGCCGTGGGAGCGGGGAGCACAGATACGCAGTATTTT.

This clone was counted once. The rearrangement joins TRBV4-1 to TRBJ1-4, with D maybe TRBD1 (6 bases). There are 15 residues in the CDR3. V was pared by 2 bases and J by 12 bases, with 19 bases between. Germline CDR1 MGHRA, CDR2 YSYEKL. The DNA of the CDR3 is TGCGCCAGCAGCCAACTGCTCCAGGGGTTTGGAGAACTGTTTTTT. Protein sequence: CASSQLLQGFGELFF.

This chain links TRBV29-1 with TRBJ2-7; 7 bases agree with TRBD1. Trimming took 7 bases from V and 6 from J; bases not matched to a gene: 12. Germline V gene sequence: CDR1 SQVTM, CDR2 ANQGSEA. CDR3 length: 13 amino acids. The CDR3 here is CSAPGQTVGEQYF. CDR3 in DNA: TGCAGCGCACCGGGACAGACAGTGGGCGAGCAGTACTTC.

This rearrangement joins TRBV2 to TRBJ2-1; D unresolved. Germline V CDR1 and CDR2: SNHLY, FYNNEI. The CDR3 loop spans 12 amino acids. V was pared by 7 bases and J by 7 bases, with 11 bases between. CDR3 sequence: CASTTLGNEQFF. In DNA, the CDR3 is TGTGCCAGCACCACTCTAGGTAATGAGCAGTTCTTC.

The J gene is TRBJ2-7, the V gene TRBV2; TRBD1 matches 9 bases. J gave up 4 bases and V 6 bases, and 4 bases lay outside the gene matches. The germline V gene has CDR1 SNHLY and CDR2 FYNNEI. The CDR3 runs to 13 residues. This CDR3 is CASSTGTGYEQYF. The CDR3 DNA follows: TGTGCCAGCAGCACCGGGACAGGGTACGAGCAGTACTTC.

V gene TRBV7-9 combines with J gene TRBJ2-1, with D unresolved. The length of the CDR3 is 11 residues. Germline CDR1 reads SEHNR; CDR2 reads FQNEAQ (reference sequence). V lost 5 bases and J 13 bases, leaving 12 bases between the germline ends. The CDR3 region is CASSLSTGQFF. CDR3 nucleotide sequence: TGTGCCAGCAGCCTCTCCACTGGTCAGTTCTTC.

In nucleotides, the CDR3 is TGTGCCAGCAGTGACAGTACTAATCAGCCCCAGCATTTT. This sequence encodes CASSDSTNQPQHF. V usage is TRBV6-4 and J usage is TRBJ1-5; D unresolved. The CDR3 length is 13 residues. Trimming took 2 bases from V and 4 from J, leaving 6 bases between them. The germline V gene has CDR1 MRHNA and CDR2 SNTAGT.

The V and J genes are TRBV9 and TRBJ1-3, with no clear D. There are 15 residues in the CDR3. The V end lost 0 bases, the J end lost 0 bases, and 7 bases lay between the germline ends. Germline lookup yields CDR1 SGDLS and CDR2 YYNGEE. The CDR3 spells CASSVEGYSGNTIYF. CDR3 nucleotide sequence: TGTGCCAGCAGCGTAGAGGGCTACTCTGGAAACACCATATATTTT.

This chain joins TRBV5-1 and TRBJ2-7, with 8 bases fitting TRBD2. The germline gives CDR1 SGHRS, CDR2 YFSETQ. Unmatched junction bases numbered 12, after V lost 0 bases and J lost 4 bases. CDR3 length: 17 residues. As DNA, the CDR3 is TGCGCCAGCAGCTTGGCCCAATCGACTAGCGCAGAGTACGAGCAGTACTTC. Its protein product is CASSLAQSTSAEYEQYF.

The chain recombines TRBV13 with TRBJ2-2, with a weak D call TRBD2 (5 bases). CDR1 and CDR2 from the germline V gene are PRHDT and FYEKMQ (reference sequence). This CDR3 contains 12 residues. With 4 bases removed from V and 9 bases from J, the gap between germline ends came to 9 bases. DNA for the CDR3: TGTGCCAGCAGCTCGGACTTCCGGGAGCTGTTTTTT. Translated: CASSSDFRELFF.

The CDR3 DNA follows: TGTGCCAGCAGTTTACGGGAACAGAGCCACACCGGGGAGCTGTTTTTT. It encodes CASSLREQSHTGELFF. The rearrangement links TRBV27 to TRBJ2-2; TRBD2 might be the D (5 bases). The V end was cut by 2 bases, the J end by 3 bases, with 13 bases between. The CDR3 is made up of 16 amino acids. Germline CDR1 MNHEY, CDR2 SMNVEV (reference sequence).

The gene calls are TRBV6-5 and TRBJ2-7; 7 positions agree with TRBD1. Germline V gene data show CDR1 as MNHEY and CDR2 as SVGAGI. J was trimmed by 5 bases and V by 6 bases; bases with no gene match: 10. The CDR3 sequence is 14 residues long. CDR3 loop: CASSPWQGDDEQYF. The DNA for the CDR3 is TGTGCCAGCAGCCCGTGGCAGGGGGACGACGAGCAGTACTTC.

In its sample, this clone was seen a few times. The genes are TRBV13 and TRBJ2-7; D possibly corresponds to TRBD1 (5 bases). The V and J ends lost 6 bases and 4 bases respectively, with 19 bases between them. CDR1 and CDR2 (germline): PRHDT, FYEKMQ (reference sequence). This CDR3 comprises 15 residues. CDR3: CASSVRTSLGYEQYF. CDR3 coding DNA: TGTGCCAGCAGTGTACGGACAAGCCTCGGGTACGAGCAGTACTTC.

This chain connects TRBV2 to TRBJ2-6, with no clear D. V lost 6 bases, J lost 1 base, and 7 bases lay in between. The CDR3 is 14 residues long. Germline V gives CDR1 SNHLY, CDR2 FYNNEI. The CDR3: CASSDISGANVLTF. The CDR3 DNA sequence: TGTGCCAGCAGCGACATTTCTGGGGCCAACGTCCTGACTTTC.

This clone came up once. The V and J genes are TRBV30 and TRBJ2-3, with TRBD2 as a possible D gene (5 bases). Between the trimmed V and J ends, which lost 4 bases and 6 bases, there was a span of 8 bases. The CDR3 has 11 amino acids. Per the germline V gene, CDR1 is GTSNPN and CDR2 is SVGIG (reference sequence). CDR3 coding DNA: TGTGCCTGGATGGAGCGGGATACGCAGTATTTT. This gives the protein CAWMERDTQYF.